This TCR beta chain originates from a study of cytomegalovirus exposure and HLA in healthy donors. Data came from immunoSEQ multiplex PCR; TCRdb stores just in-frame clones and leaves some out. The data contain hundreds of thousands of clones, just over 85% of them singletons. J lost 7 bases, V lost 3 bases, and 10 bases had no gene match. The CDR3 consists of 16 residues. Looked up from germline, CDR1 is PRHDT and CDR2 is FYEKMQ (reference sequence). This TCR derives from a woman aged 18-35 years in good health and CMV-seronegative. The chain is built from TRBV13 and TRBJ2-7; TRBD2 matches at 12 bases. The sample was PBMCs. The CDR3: CASSFRLAGGPEEQYF. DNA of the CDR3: TGTGCCAGCAGCTTCCGGCTAGCGGGAGGGCCAGAAGAGCAGTACTTC.